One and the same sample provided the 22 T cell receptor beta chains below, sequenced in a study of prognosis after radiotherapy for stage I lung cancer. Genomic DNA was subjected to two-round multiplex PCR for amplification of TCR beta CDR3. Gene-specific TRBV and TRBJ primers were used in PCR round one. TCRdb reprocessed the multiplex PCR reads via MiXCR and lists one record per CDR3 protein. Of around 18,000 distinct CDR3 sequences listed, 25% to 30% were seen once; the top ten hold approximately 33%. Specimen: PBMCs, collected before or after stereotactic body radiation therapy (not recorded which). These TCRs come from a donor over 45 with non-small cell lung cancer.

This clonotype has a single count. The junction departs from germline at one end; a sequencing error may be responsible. The CDR3 coding sequence is TGTACCAGATCACAGGGGGCTTTTGAAAAACTGTTTTTT. It is translated as CTRSQGAFEKLFF. This chain joins TRBV18 and TRBJ1-4, with TRBD1 identical over 9 bases. The CDR3 is made up of 13 amino acids. Per germline, CDR1 KGHSH and CDR2 LQKENI.

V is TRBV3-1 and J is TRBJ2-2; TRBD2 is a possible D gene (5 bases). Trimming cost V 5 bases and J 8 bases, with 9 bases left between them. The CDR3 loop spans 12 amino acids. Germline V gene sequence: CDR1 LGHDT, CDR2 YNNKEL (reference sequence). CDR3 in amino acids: CASSDTGGELFF. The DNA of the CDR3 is TGTGCCAGCAGCGATACGGGAGGGGAGCTGTTTTTT. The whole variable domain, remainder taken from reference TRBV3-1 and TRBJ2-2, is DTAVSQTPKYLVTQMGNDKSIKCEQNLGHDTMYWYKQDSKKFLKIMFSYNNKELIINETVPNRFSPKSPDKAHLNLHINSLELGDSAVYFCASSDTGGELFFGEGSRLTVL.

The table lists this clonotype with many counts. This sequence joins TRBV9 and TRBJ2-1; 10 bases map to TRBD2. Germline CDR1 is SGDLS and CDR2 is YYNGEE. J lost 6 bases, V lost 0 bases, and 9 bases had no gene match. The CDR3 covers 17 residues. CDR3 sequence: CASSVAPSGSLSNEQFF. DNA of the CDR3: TGTGCCAGCAGCGTAGCCCCTAGCGGGAGCTTGAGCAATGAGCAGTTCTTC.

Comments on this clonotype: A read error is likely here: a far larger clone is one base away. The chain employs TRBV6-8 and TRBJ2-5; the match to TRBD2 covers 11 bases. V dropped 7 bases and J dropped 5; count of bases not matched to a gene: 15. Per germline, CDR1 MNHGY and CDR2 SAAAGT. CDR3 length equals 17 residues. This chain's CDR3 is CASTPKTSGSPWETQYF. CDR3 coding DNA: TGTGCCAGCACCCCCAAAACTAGCGGGAGCCCCTGGGAGACCCAGTACTTC.

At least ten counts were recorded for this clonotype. CDR3 sequence: CASSLWGPNQPQHF. The CDR3 DNA follows: TGTGCCAGCAGTTTATGGGGGCCAAATCAGCCCCAGCATTTT. The rearrangement links TRBV28 to TRBJ1-5, with a tentative D call TRBD1 (5 bases). This CDR3 comprises 14 residues. V was shortened by 0 bases and J by 4 bases, with 7 bases between the two germline ends. Germline CDR1 MDHEN, CDR2 SYDVKM. Looking up the rest from reference TRBV28 and TRBJ1-5 gives the full variable domain: DVKVTQSSRYLVKRTGEKVFLECVQDMDHENMFWYRQDPGLGLRLIYFSYDVKMKEKGDIPEGYSVSREKKERFSLILESASTNQTSMYLCASSLWGPNQPQHFGDGTRLSIL.

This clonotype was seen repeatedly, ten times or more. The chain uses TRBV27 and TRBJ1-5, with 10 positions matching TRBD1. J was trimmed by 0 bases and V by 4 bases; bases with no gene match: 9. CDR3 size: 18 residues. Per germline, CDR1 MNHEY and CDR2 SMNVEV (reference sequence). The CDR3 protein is CASSSRDRGPYSNQPQHF. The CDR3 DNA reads TGTGCCAGCAGTTCTAGGGACAGGGGCCCCTATAGCAATCAGCCCCAGCATTTT.

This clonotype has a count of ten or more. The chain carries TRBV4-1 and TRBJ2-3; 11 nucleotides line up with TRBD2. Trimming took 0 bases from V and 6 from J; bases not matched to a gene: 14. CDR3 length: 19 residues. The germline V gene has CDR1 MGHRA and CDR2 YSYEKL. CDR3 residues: CASSQDRGLAGGFSDTQYF. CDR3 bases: TGCGCCAGCAGCCAAGATCGTGGCCTAGCGGGAGGTTTTTCGGATACGCAGTATTTT.

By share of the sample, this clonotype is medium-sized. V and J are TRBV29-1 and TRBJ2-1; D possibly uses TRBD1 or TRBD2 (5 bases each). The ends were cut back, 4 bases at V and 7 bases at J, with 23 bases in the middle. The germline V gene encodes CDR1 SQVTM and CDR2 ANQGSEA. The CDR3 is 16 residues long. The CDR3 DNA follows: TGCAGCGTTGTAATCTATCTGGGTAGAGAGGGGAATGAGCAGTTCTTC. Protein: CSVVIYLGREGNEQFF.

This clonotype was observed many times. The CDR3 DNA reads TGTGCCAGCAGTGGTTGGGGGAGGGCGACTAATGAAAAACTGTTTTTT. It translates to CASSGWGRATNEKLFF. V gene TRBV4-2 combines with J gene TRBJ1-4; D may be TRBD1 (5 bases). The CDR3 loop spans 16 amino acids. Germline V gives CDR1 LGHNA, CDR2 YNFKEQ. V lost 6 bases and J lost 2, with 16 bases in between.

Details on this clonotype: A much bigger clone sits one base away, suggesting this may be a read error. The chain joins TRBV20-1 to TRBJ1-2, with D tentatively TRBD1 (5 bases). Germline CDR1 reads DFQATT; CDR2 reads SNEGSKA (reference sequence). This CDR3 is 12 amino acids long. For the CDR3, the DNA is TGCAGAGTGCGGGGGGGAAACTATGGCTACACCTTC. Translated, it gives CRVRGGNYGYTF.

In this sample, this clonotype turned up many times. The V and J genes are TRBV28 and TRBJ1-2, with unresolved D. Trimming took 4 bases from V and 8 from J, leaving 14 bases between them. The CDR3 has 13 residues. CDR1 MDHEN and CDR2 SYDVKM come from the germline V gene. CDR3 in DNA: TGTGCCAGCAGTTCCTCTAAGGCCTGGGGCTACACCTTC. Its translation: CASSSSKAWGYTF.

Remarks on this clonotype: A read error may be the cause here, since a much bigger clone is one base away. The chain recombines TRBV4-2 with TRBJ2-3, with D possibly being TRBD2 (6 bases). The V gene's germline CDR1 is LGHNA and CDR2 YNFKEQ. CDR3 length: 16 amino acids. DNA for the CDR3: TGTGCCAGAAGCCAAGATCTGACTAGTCCCCGGGATACGCAGTATTTT. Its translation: CARSQDLTSPRDTQYF.

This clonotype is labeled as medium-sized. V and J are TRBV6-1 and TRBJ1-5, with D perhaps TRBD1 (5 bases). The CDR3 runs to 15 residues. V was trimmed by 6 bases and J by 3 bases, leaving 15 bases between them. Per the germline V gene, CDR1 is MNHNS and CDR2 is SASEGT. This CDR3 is CASSQRSGDNQPQHF. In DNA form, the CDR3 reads TGTGCCAGCAGCCAACGATCGGGGGACAATCAGCCCCAGCATTTT.

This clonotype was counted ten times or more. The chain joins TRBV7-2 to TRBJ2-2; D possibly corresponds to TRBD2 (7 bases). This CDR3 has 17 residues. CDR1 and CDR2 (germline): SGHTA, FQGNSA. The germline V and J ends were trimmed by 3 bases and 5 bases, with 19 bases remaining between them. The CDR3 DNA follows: TGTGCCAGCAGCTTGCCCAGGGGCGGGAGAGGGACCGGGGAGCTGTTTTTT. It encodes CASSLPRGGRGTGELFF.

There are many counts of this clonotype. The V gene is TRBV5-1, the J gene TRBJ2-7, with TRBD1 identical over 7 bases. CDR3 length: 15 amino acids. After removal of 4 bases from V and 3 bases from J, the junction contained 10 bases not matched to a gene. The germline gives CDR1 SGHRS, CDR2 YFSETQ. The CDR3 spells CASSPSGQPGYEQYF. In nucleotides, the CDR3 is TGCGCCAGCAGCCCCTCGGGACAGCCAGGCTACGAGCAGTACTTC.

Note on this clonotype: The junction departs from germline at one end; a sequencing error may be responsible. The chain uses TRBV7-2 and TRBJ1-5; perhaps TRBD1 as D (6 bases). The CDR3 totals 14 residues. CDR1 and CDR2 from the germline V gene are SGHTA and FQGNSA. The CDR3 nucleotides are TGTGCCAGCAGCCTACAGGGCTGCAATCATCCCCAGCATTTT. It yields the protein CASSLQGCNHPQHF.

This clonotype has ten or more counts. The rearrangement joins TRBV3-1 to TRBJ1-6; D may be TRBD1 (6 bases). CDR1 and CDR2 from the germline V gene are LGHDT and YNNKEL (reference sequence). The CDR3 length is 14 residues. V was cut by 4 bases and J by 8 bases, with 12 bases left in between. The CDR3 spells CASSLQGSYSPLHF. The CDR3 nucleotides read TGTGCCAGCAGCCTCCAGGGGTCCTATTCACCCCTCCACTTT.

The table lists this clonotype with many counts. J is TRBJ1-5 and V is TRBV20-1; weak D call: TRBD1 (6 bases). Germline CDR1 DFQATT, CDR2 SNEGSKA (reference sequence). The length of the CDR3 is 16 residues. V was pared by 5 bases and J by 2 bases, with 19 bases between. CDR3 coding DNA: TGCAGTGCTCCGTGGGGGGGCAGGGGTGGCAATCAGCCCCAGCATTTT. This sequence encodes CSAPWGGRGGNQPQHF.

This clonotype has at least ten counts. For the CDR3, the DNA is TGTGCCAGTAGTATAGGGACCAATGAGCAGTTCTTC. Translating it yields CASSIGTNEQFF. The V gene is TRBV19, the J gene TRBJ2-1, with D unresolved. Trimming pared 1 base from V and 6 bases from J, leaving 4 bases between. This CDR3 comprises 12 residues. Germline loops: CDR1 LNHDA, CDR2 SQIVND (reference sequence).

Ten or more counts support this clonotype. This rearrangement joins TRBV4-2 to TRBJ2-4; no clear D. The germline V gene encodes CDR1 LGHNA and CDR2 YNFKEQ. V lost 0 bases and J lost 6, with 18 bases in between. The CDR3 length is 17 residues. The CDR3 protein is CASSQETTPALGNIQYF. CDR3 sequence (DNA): TGTGCCAGCAGCCAAGAGACGACCCCGGCCTTGGGAAACATTCAGTACTTC.

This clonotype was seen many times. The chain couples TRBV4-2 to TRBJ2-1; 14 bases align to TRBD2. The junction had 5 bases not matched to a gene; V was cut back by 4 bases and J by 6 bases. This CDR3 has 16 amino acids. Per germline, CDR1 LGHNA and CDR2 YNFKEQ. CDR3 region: CASSRLTSGRANEQFF. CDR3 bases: TGTGCCAGCAGCCGATTGACTAGCGGGAGGGCCAATGAGCAGTTCTTC.

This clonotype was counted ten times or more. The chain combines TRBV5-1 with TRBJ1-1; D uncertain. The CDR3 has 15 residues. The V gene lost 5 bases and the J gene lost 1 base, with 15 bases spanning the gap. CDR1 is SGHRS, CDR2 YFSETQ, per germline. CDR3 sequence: CASRQEVSRNTEAFF. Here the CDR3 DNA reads TGCGCCAGCAGGCAGGAAGTTTCTCGGAACACTGAAGCTTTCTTT.